These 26 T cell receptor beta chains share one sample of origin, sequenced in a study of cytomegalovirus exposure and HLA in healthy donors. The PCR employed 60 Vbeta primers together with 13 Jbeta primers. TCRdb's table, derived via immunoSEQ multiplex PCR, lists solely in-frame clones and lacks some. The data hold 75,000 to 90,000 clones, with roughly 79% observed a single time. The specimen sequenced was PBMCs. The origin of the receptors is a male donor in good health and CMV-seropositive.

This clone was picked up a small number of times. The rearrangement joins TRBV4-3 to TRBJ1-5, with 8 positions matching TRBD1. From germline, CDR1 is LGHNA and CDR2 YSLEER. J lost 5 bases, V lost 1 base, and 10 bases had no gene match. This CDR3 has 17 amino acids. The CDR3 sequence is CASSQVLGQGFYQPQHF. CDR3 coding DNA: TGCGCCAGCAGCCAAGTCCTAGGACAGGGCTTTTATCAGCCCCAGCATTTT.

The V call is TRBV11-2, the J call TRBJ2-4; TRBD1 matches 8 bases. V shed 7 bases and J 0 bases; nucleotides not matched to a gene: 11. The CDR3 is 17 amino acids. In germline, CDR1 is SGHAT, CDR2 FQNNGV. As DNA, the CDR3 is TGTGCCAGCATTCTCGACAGGGGTAGGGAAGCCAAAAACATTCAGTACTTC. Its protein is CASILDRGREAKNIQYF.

The chain is built from TRBV7-9 and TRBJ2-7, with D perhaps matching TRBD1 (6 bases). V was trimmed by 1 base and J by 1 base, leaving 8 bases between them. The germline V gene has CDR1 SEHNR and CDR2 FQNEAQ (reference sequence). CDR3 size: 14 residues. The DNA for the CDR3 is TGTGCCAGCAGCTTAGTAGGGGGTTCCTACGAGCAGTACTTC. This codes for CASSLVGGSYEQYF.

Regarding this clone: Additional DNA sequences in this sample encode the identical CDR3. DNA of the CDR3: TGTGCCAGCTCTTTAGCGGGGGCCTACAATGAGCAGTTCTTC. This sequence encodes CASSLAGAYNEQFF. The rearrangement uses TRBV27 and TRBJ2-1, with 9 bases aligning to TRBD2. Germline CDR1 and CDR2: MNHEY and SMNVEV (reference sequence). This CDR3 has 14 residues. The V segment lost 8 bases and the J segment 2 bases; nucleotides outside the gene matches: 4.

The rearrangement joins TRBV18 to TRBJ2-3, with TRBD2 matching 11 bases. J was trimmed by 10 bases and V by 5 bases; bases with no gene match: 11. CDR3 size: 15 residues. The germline V gene has CDR1 KGHSH and CDR2 LQKENI. CDR3 in amino acids: CASSSTSGAQRAQYF. The CDR3 bases are TGTGCCAGCTCATCGACTAGCGGGGCCCAGAGGGCGCAGTATTTT.

V is TRBV7-8 and J is TRBJ2-7; TRBD2 agrees at 10 bases. The CDR3 runs to 16 residues. The V and J ends lost 1 base and 1 base, in that order; junction bases with no gene match: 4. The V gene's germline CDR1 is SGHVS and CDR2 FQNEAQ. The CDR3 is CASSLVPSGGSYEQYF. CDR3 nucleotide sequence: TGTGCCAGCAGCTTAGTGCCTAGCGGGGGATCCTACGAGCAGTACTTC.

The CDR3 sequence: CASSNRQGTEAFF. Here the CDR3 DNA reads TGTGCCAGCAGCAATCGACAGGGCACTGAAGCTTTCTTT. This chain joins TRBV5-8 and TRBJ1-1; 7 bases align to TRBD1. The CDR3 runs 13 residues. In germline, CDR1 is SGHTS, CDR2 YDEGEE. V was pared by 4 bases and J by 4 bases, with 4 bases of the junction left unmatched.

V usage is TRBV6-1 and J usage is TRBJ2-5; D not resolved. The germline V and J ends were trimmed by 8 bases and 5 bases, with 9 bases remaining between them. The CDR3 is 11 residues long. Germline V lookup: CDR1 MNHNS, CDR2 SASEGT. The CDR3 nucleotides are TGTGCCAGCGTGGCGCGGGAGACCCAGTACTTC. It codes for CASVARETQYF.

This clone came up once. This chain uses TRBV28 with TRBJ2-1; 7 bases align to TRBD1. With 6 bases clipped from V and 7 bases from J, the junction kept 12 bases outside the gene matches. Germline V gives CDR1 MDHEN, CDR2 SYDVKM. This CDR3 comprises 15 residues. Written as DNA, the CDR3 is TGTGCCAGCAGCCCCGGGACAGTCTCGTTAAATGAGCAGTTCTTC. Its protein is CASSPGTVSLNEQFF.

The sample holds a few counts of this clone. The gene calls are TRBV6-5 and TRBJ1-3; D may be TRBD1 (5 bases). The length of the CDR3 is 15 residues. Per germline, CDR1 MNHEY and CDR2 SVGAGI. V was pared by 2 bases and J by 7 bases, with 15 bases between. The chain's CDR3 is CASSYVRRGMNTIYF. In nucleotides, the CDR3 is TGTGCCAGCAGTTACGTGAGGAGGGGTATGAACACCATATATTTT.

In regard to this clone: Compared with germline, one end of the junction differs, possibly owing to a read error. J is TRBJ2-2 and V is TRBV7-7; D remains unclear. This CDR3 is 13 amino acids long. Germline lookup yields CDR1 SSHAT and CDR2 FNYEAQ (reference sequence). The CDR3 nucleotides are TGTGCTAGCAGCTCCGCGAACACCGGGGAGCTGTTTTTT. This codes for CASSSANTGELFF.

The chain links TRBV5-5 to TRBJ2-3, with 13 bases that match TRBD2. V lost 4 bases and J lost 6; bases outside the gene matches: 5. The CDR3 spans 15 residues. In germline, CDR1 is SGHKS, CDR2 YYEKEE (reference sequence). As DNA, the CDR3 is TGTGCCAGCAGCCCCGGGACTAGCGGGATGGATACGCAGTATTTT. Translation gives CASSPGTSGMDTQYF.

The chain carries TRBV27 and TRBJ2-5; a weak D match, TRBD2 (6 bases). The J call may be in error: the DNA end matches TRBJ2-7 better. CDR3 length: 14 residues. CDR1 MNHEY and CDR2 SMNVEV come from the germline V gene (reference sequence). The CDR3 region is CASSPRGLPYEQYF. CDR3 DNA: TGTGCCAGCAGTCCAAGGGGACTTCCATACGAGCAGTACTTC.

This rearrangement joins TRBV9 to TRBJ1-1; D is ambiguous. Trimming cost V 0 bases and J 3 bases, with 12 bases left between them. Germline V gene data show CDR1 as SGDLS and CDR2 as YYNGEE. The length of the CDR3 is 15 residues. CDR3 in amino acids: CASSVATRGDTEAFF. The CDR3, as DNA: TGTGCCAGCAGCGTAGCTACGAGAGGAGACACTGAAGCTTTCTTT.

The V call is TRBV6-5, the J call TRBJ2-3, with D possibly TRBD2 on 6 matching bases. The V end was cut by 6 bases, the J end by 0 bases, with 7 bases between. The germline V gene encodes CDR1 MNHEY and CDR2 SVGAGI. CDR3 length: 13 residues. The CDR3: CASRRDSTDTQYF. CDR3 nucleotide sequence: TGTGCCAGCAGGCGGGACAGCACAGATACGCAGTATTTT.

The V gene is TRBV7-3, the J gene TRBJ2-2; TRBD1 aligns across 8 bases. V was pared by 5 bases and J by 4 bases, with 6 bases of the junction left unmatched. Per the germline V gene, CDR1 is SGHTA and CDR2 is FQGTGA. The CDR3 loop spans 15 amino acids. This chain's CDR3 is CASSRGQGGTGELFF. The CDR3 DNA sequence: TGTGCCAGCAGCCGTGGACAGGGCGGCACCGGGGAGCTGTTTTTT. Complete variable domain (other parts from reference TRBV7-3 and TRBJ2-2): GAGVSQTPSNKVTEKGKYVELRCDPISGHTALYWYRQSLGQGPEFLIYFQGTGAADDSGLPNDRFFAVRPEGSVSTLKIQRTERGDSAVYLCASSRGQGGTGELFFGEGSRLTVL.

The chain joins TRBV7-2 to TRBJ2-3, with D maybe TRBD2 (6 bases). The CDR3 spans 13 residues. V dropped 5 bases and J dropped 9 bases, with 15 bases sitting between them. The germline V gene encodes CDR1 SGHTA and CDR2 FQGNSA. The CDR3 is CASSRRLDGTQYF. The CDR3 bases are TGTGCCAGCAGCCGCCGACTAGATGGGACGCAGTATTTT. The whole variable domain, filled in from reference TRBV7-2 and TRBJ2-3, reads GAGVSQSPSNKVTEKGKDVELRCDPISGHTALYWYRQSLGQGLEFLIYFQGNSAPDKSGLPSDRFSAERTGGSVSTLTIQRTQQEDSAVYLCASSRRLDGTQYFGPGTRLTVL.

This clone was counted only a few times. V usage is TRBV29-1 and J usage is TRBJ2-7; 8 positions match TRBD1. The trim removed 5 bases at V and 2 bases at J, leaving 5 bases unmatched. This CDR3 is built from 13 residues. Germline CDR1 reads SQVTM; CDR2 reads ANQGSEA. The CDR3 sequence is CSVLTGAPYEQYF. The CDR3 nucleotides read TGCAGCGTTCTGACAGGGGCCCCCTACGAGCAGTACTTC.

This chain connects TRBV27 to TRBJ1-1; 8 nucleotides line up with TRBD1. Trimming took 4 bases from V and 0 from J; bases not matched to a gene: 7. The CDR3 covers 16 residues. The germline CDR1 and CDR2 sequences are MNHEY and SMNVEV (reference sequence). CDR3 sequence: CASSSQGARVNTEAFF. CDR3 nucleotides: TGTGCCAGCAGTTCGCAGGGGGCGCGGGTGAACACTGAAGCTTTCTTT.

This chain uses TRBV28 with TRBJ1-1; 10 nucleotides match TRBD1. The CDR3 spans 16 residues. The trim removed 6 bases at V and 4 bases at J, leaving 11 bases unmatched. CDR1 and CDR2 from the germline V gene are MDHEN and SYDVKM. The DNA of the CDR3 is TGTGCCAGCAGCCATGGGACAGGGGCCCCCTCCACTGAAGCTTTCTTT. This encodes CASSHGTGAPSTEAFF.

The rearrangement joins TRBV28 to TRBJ1-1; D may be TRBD1 (6 bases). The V gene's germline CDR1 is MDHEN and CDR2 SYDVKM. This CDR3 contains 12 residues. Between the trimmed V and J ends, which lost 8 bases and 7 bases, there was a span of 14 bases. This chain's CDR3 is CASGEQGIEAFF. The CDR3 DNA follows: TGTGCCAGCGGGGAACAGGGAATTGAAGCTTTCTTT.

Remarks on this clone: The sample contains more than one DNA sequence encoding this CDR3. The chain uses TRBV5-1 and TRBJ2-1, with TRBD2 matching 8 bases. CDR1 is SGHRS, CDR2 YFSETQ, per germline. The CDR3 totals 16 residues. The trim removed 4 bases at V and 10 bases at J, leaving 16 bases unmatched. The CDR3 nucleotides are TGCGCCAGCAGCACCGGGAACGGGGGGGTGTGGAACGAGCAGTTCTTC. Protein product: CASSTGNGGVWNEQFF.

This clone was recorded many times. The chain is built from TRBV4-2 and TRBJ2-4; TRBD2 is a possible D gene (5 bases). Germline CDR1 is LGHNA and CDR2 is YNFKEQ. There are 16 residues in the CDR3. The V end lost 0 bases, the J end lost 6 bases, and 15 bases lay between the germline ends. CDR3 region: CASSQDREGPRNIQYF. DNA of the CDR3: TGTGCCAGCAGCCAAGATCGGGAAGGGCCCCGAAACATTCAGTACTTC.

By share, this clone ranks as medium-sized. This same CDR3 is encoded by further DNA sequences in the sample. V gene TRBV6-1 combines with J gene TRBJ2-3, with 12 bases lining up with TRBD2. This CDR3 has 15 residues. Per germline, CDR1 MNHNS and CDR2 SASEGT. J lost 4 bases, V lost 2 bases, and 1 base had no gene match. CDR3 coding DNA: TGTGCCAGCAGTGAACTAGCGGGAGGGCCAGATACGCAGTATTTT. Its protein is CASSELAGGPDTQYF.

The chain links TRBV6-5 to TRBJ2-7; D unclear. The V end was cut by 0 bases, the J end by 0 bases, with 6 bases between. This CDR3 has 14 amino acids. Germline V gene lookup returns CDR1 MNHEY and CDR2 SVGAGI. The CDR3 protein is CASSYSVASYEQYF. The CDR3 DNA reads TGTGCCAGCAGTTACTCCGTGGCCTCCTACGAGCAGTACTTC.

V and J are TRBV11-2 and TRBJ2-1; the D is unclear. Trimming removed 4 bases from V and 7 bases from J, with 8 bases in between. Germline-derived CDR1 and CDR2 are SGHAT and FQNNGV. CDR3 length: 12 residues. The CDR3 DNA follows: TGTGCCAGCAGCTACTCTTTGAATGAGCAGTTCTTC. Its protein is CASSYSLNEQFF.